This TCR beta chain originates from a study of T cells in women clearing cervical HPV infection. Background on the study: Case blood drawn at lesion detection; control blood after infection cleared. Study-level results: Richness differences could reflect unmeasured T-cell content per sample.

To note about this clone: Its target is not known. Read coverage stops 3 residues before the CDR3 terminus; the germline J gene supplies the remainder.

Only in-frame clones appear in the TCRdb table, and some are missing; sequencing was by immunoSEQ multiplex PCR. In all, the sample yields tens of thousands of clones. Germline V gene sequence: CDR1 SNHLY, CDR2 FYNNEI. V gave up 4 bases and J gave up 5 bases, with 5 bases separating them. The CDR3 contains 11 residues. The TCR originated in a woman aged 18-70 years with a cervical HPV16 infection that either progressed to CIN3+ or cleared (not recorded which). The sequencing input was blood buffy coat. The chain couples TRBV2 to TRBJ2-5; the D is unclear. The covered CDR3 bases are TGTGCCAGCAGTGGGGCGGAGACC. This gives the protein CASSGAET. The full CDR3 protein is CASSGAETQYF.